This T cell receptor beta chain was found in a study of blood T cell repertoires in COVID-19. At the level of the study: Both acute and convalescent COVID-19 samples were obtained from the United States, Italy and Spain. PBMCs, B-cell-depleted T cells, or T cells were the source of the cDNA or gDNA that made up the material.

Study processing details: Reference gene primer amplification yielded estimated nucleated cell counts. Libraries were prepared by immunoSEQ multiplex PCR; TCRdb keeps only in-frame clonotypes and omits some of them. V and J calls and clone size are given by that table; D and trimming were obtained from the DNA. The sample carries about 97,000 clones, 90% recorded once. This clone occurred once. CDR3 length: 15 amino acids. With 4 bases removed from V and 4 bases from J, the gap between germline ends came to 14 bases. CDR1 SEHNR and CDR2 FQNEAQ come from the germline V gene (reference sequence). The sequence came from a man in his sixties with acute or convalescent COVID-19. The V and J genes are TRBV7-9 and TRBJ1-5; no firm D call. The sequenced sample was peripheral blood. The CDR3 bases are TGTGCCAGCAGCTCCGACGCGAGGATTAATCAGCCCCAGCATTTT. It encodes CASSSDARINQPQHF.